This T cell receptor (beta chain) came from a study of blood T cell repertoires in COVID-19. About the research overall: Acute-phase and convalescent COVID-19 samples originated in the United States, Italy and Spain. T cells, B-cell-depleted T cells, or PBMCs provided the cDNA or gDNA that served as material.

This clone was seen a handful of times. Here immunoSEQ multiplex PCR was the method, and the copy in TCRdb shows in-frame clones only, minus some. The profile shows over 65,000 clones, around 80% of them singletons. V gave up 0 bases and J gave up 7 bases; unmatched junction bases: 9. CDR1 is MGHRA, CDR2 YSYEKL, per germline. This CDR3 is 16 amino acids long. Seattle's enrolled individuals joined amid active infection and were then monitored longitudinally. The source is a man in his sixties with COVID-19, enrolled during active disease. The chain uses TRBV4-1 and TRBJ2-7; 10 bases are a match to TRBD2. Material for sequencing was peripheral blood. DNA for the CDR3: TGCGCCAGCAGCCAAGAATGGCTAGCGGGAGCGTTAGAGCAGTACTTC. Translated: CASSQEWLAGALEQYF.